This TCR beta chain was sequenced in a study of blood T cell repertoires in COVID-19. For the study at large: Samples came from the United States, Italy and Spain, spanning acute and convalescent COVID-19.

The table came from immunoSEQ multiplex PCR; TCRdb's copy has only in-frame clones and leaves some out. The repertoire includes hundreds of thousands of clones, 92% of them detected once, and more than 0.7% sits in the top ten. Germline CDR1 is SGHRS and CDR2 is YFSETQ. Trimming stripped 0 bases from V and 8 bases from J, with 11 bases between. This CDR3 region has 13 residues. Followed longitudinally, the Seattle patients had been enrolled during active infection. The sequenced material came from peripheral blood. The chain carries TRBV5-1 and TRBJ1-2; no definite D call. The clonotype originates from a man aged 60-69 years with COVID-19, enrolled during active disease. CDR3 sequence (DNA): TGCGCCAGCAGCTTGGAAGGCAGGTTGGGCTACACCTTC. Translated, it gives CASSLEGRLGYTF.